Below, 4 T cell receptor beta chains from the same sample are listed, as sequenced in a study of OX40 agonist ivuxolimab in advanced cancers. TCRdb keeps only in-frame clones here, not all; method: immunoSEQ multiplex PCR. The top ten clones hold 0.15% to 0.2% of a sample with about 100,000 clones, about 89% of them seen once. Specimen: CD4+ or CD8+ T cells sorted from blood, collected in a trial of the OX40 agonist ivuxolimab. The receptors were gathered from an adult with an advanced solid tumor such as melanoma, head and neck, liver or kidney cancer.

The chain employs TRBV7-2 and TRBJ2-3, with 7 bases fitting TRBD2. Germline V gives CDR1 SGHTA, CDR2 FQGNSA. The V gene end was trimmed by 3 bases and the J gene end by 3 bases; junction bases not matched to a gene: 6. The CDR3 totals 15 residues. The CDR3 DNA reads TGTGCCAGCAGCTTGCCAGTGGGAGGGACAGATACGCAGTATTTT. Protein: CASSLPVGGTDTQYF.

The rearrangement joins TRBV18 to TRBJ1-1; D may be TRBD1 (5 bases). CDR3 length equals 13 residues. The V end lost 3 bases, the J end lost 7 bases, and 12 bases lay between the germline ends. Germline CDR1 and CDR2: KGHSH and LQKENI. The CDR3 is CASSPRGGGEAFF. Here the CDR3 DNA reads TGTGCCAGCTCACCTAGAGGCGGGGGTGAAGCTTTCTTT.

This chain connects TRBV19 to TRBJ2-3, with D maybe TRBD2 (5 bases). There are 15 residues in the CDR3. V lost 7 bases and J lost 0, with 14 bases in between. The germline gives CDR1 LNHDA, CDR2 SQIVND (reference sequence). The CDR3: CASMTGSSSTDTQYF. In DNA, the CDR3 is TGTGCCAGTATGACGGGGAGTTCTAGCACAGATACGCAGTATTTT.

A single count supports this clone. This chain links TRBV10-3 with TRBJ2-2, with 9 bases matching TRBD2. The V gene's germline CDR1 is ENHRY and CDR2 SYGVKD. The trim removed 4 bases at V and 4 bases at J, leaving 7 bases unmatched. The CDR3 contains 16 residues. CDR3 bases: TGTGCCATCAGTGGGAGTAGCGGGAGTGGCACCGGGGAGCTGTTTTTT. This encodes CAISGSSGSGTGELFF.